This TCR beta chain stems from a study of T cell changes during pregnancy in multiple sclerosis. Sequencing used immunoSEQ multiplex PCR; TCRdb keeps in-frame clones, though not all of them. In the table there are about 80,000 clones, about 90% of which are singletons. The source material was peripheral blood, sampled before pregnancy. The sequence came from a female donor with multiple sclerosis, enrolled in a pregnancy study.

CDR3 region: CASSSGGYEQYF. The CDR3 DNA is TGTGCCAGCAGTAGCGGCGGTTACGAGCAGTACTTC. The J gene is TRBJ2-7, the V gene TRBV14; D might be TRBD2 (6 bases). V was trimmed by 6 bases and J by 4 bases, leaving 10 bases between them. Germline loops: CDR1 SGHDN, CDR2 FVKESK. This CDR3 is 12 amino acids long. The full variable domain, in which reference TRBV14 and TRBJ2-7 provide the parts outside the CDR3, is EAGVTQFPSHSVIEKGQTVTLRCDPISGHDNLYWYRRVMGKEIKFLLHFVKESKQDESGMPNNRFLAERTGGTYSTLKVQPAELEDSGVYFCASSSGGYEQYFGPGTRLTVT.